This T cell receptor (beta chain) was captured in a study of blood T cell repertoires in COVID-19. The germline V gene encodes CDR1 SEHNR and CDR2 FQNEAQ (reference sequence). Trimming removed 6 bases at V and 5 bases at J, with 14 bases between. The CDR3 contains 13 residues. The data were produced by immunoSEQ multiplex PCR, yet TCRdb's version contains in-frame clones alone and is incomplete. The profile shows 35,000 to 45,000 clones, about 85% of them singletons. This TCR was recovered from a man between 60 and 75 years old with acute or convalescent COVID-19. The chain joins TRBV7-9 to TRBJ2-7; D perhaps matches TRBD1 (6 bases). Material: peripheral blood. The CDR3 DNA follows: TGTGCCAGCAGTTATAGTGGGGGCCACGAGCAGTACTTC. It encodes CASSYSGGHEQYF.